The subject of this entry is one TCR beta chain. Antigen unknown. Researchers cocultured the mixed lymphocyte reaction cells at 37°C for approximately six days. CDR1 is SNHLY, CDR2 FYNNEI, per germline. V lost 6 bases, J lost 8 bases, and 17 bases lay in between. This CDR3 contains 15 residues. This table comes from immunoSEQ multiplex PCR, and its TCRdb copy is limited to in-frame clones, with some not included. In the table there are about 13,000 clones, less than 40% of which are singletons. The entry originates in a study of siplizumab effects on memory and regulatory T cells. Study-level background: Paired mixed lymphocyte reactions were set up, with siplizumab at 0.85 to 1 ug/mL or without drug. Study-wide points: Researchers could map only a minor fraction of alloreactive clones to unstimulated subsets. Naive T cells appeared more diverse than memory cells and seemed to be major alloresponse contributors.

Input material: CFSE-low (dividing) CD8+ T cells sorted from an allogeneic mixed lymphocyte reaction. This TCR came from a human donor in good health; the cells came from an allogeneic mixed lymphocyte reaction. The chain combines TRBV2 with TRBJ1-6, with a possible D match to TRBD1 (5 bases). CDR3 region: CASSGGLGLDSPLHF. CDR3 DNA sequence: TGTGCCAGCAGCGGGGGTCTTGGTCTAGATTCACCCCTCCACTTT.